The next 30 T cell receptor beta chains were all read from a single sample in a study of control samples from healthy donors and cancer patients. Clones were read by immunoSEQ multiplex PCR, and TCRdb kept only the in-frame ones, dropping some. The sample lists about 120,000 clones; 80% to 90% were seen once. What was sequenced was PBMCs. Receptors originate from a woman between 50 and 59 years old with colorectal cancer.

J is TRBJ2-7 and V is TRBV3-1 (or the pseudogene TRBV3-2); TRBD1 aligns across 9 bases. From germline, CDR1 is LGHDT and CDR2 YNNKEL (reference sequence). The CDR3 contains 16 residues. V shed 4 bases, J shed 3 bases, and the junction held 10 bases outside the gene matches. The CDR3 nucleotides are TGTGCCAGCAGCCGGGAATGGGACAGGGATTTCTACGAGCAGTACTTC. This sequence encodes CASSREWDRDFYEQYF.

V gene TRBV18 combines with J gene TRBJ1-2; 11 positions match TRBD1. J lost 4 bases, V lost 5 bases, and 3 bases had no gene match. This CDR3 is built from 14 residues. Germline-derived CDR1 and CDR2 are KGHSH and LQKENI. CDR3 protein: CASSTGTGGYGYTF. Here the CDR3 DNA reads TGTGCCAGCTCAACCGGGACAGGGGGCTATGGCTACACCTTC.

This chain uses TRBV11-2 with TRBJ1-3; D call uncertain. Trimming pared 0 bases from V and 3 bases from J, leaving 18 bases between. The CDR3 loop spans 18 amino acids. CDR1 and CDR2 from the germline V gene are SGHAT and FQNNGV. CDR3 coding DNA: TGTGCCAGCAGCTTAGATCCAGTGGGCCTCTCCGGTGGAAACACCATATATTTT. This translates into CASSLDPVGLSGGNTIYF.

The genes are TRBV27 and TRBJ2-6, with D possibly TRBD2 on 6 matching bases. CDR1 MNHEY and CDR2 SMNVEV come from the germline V gene (reference sequence). This CDR3 spans 18 amino acids. The germline V and J ends were trimmed by 5 bases and 5 bases, with 22 bases remaining between them. CDR3 bases: TGTGCCAGCAGTAAGGGACGTTCGGGGGACCTCTGGGCCAACGTCCTGACTTTC. Translating it yields CASSKGRSGDLWANVLTF.

This chain joins TRBV2 and TRBJ1-3; 7 bases agree with TRBD1. V shed 8 bases and J 3 bases; nucleotides not matched to a gene: 7. CDR1 and CDR2 from the germline V gene are SNHLY and FYNNEI. This CDR3 is built from 14 residues. CDR3 sequence reads: CASGLTGDGNTIYF. In DNA form, the CDR3 reads TGTGCCAGCGGGCTTACAGGGGATGGAAACACCATATATTTT.

With respect to this clone: The junction departs from the called germline gene at one end, perhaps through a read error. This chain connects TRBV9 to TRBJ2-3; TRBD1 agrees at 9 bases. The CDR3 is 13 amino acids. Germline V gene data show CDR1 as SGDLS and CDR2 as YYNGEE. CDR3: CASSVDGTGRFNF. CDR3 nucleotide sequence: TGTGCCAGCAGCGTAGATGGGACAGGGCGCTTTAATTTT.

The sample holds a few counts of this clone. The V call is TRBV2, the J call TRBJ2-1; TRBD2 agrees at 8 bases. The V segment lost 0 bases and the J segment 6 bases; nucleotides outside the gene matches: 4. The CDR3 extends over 15 amino acids. Looked up from germline, CDR1 is SNHLY and CDR2 is FYNNEI. CDR3 sequence reads: CASSEALAGLNEQFF. As DNA, the CDR3 is TGTGCCAGCAGTGAAGCGCTAGCGGGCCTCAATGAGCAGTTCTTC.

This clone was detected once. CDR3 in DNA: TGTGCCAGCAGCCAAGATGCTAGCGGGAGGGCCGCATACTTC. Translation: CASSQDASGRAAYF. The rearrangement links TRBV3-1 (or the pseudogene TRBV3-2) to TRBJ2-5; TRBD2 aligns across 12 bases. The CDR3 extends over 14 amino acids. From germline, CDR1 is LGHDT and CDR2 YNNKEL (reference sequence). V trimming: 0 bases; J trimming: 14 bases; junction bases outside the gene matches: 7.

The V call is TRBV28, the J call TRBJ1-2; D ambiguous. The CDR3 extends over 14 amino acids. The V end was cut by 4 bases, the J end by 4 bases, with 13 bases between. Germline V gene sequence: CDR1 MDHEN, CDR2 SYDVKM. CDR3 DNA: TGTGCCAGCAGTTCCCCCATGGGGTCCTATGGCTACACCTTC. It translates to CASSSPMGSYGYTF.

The rearrangement uses TRBV7-3 and TRBJ2-2; D gene unclear. The CDR3 extends over 16 amino acids. The V and J ends lost 2 bases and 3 bases respectively, with 13 bases between them. The germline CDR1 and CDR2 sequences are SGHTA and FQGTGA. The CDR3 nucleotides are TGTGCCAGCAGCTTATTTCCCAAAGAATACACCGGGGAGCTGTTTTTT. Residues: CASSLFPKEYTGELFF.

This clone was observed once. The chain couples TRBV19 to TRBJ1-5, with 7 bases aligning to TRBD1. The germline V gene has CDR1 LNHDA and CDR2 SQIVND (reference sequence). Losses at the gene ends were 1 base for V and 7 bases for J; bases not matched to a gene: 4. The CDR3 extends over 14 amino acids. In nucleotides, the CDR3 is TGTGCCAGTAGTATAGCGACAGGGAGCCAGCCCCAGCATTTT. It yields the protein CASSIATGSQPQHF.

The rearrangement joins TRBV7-8 to TRBJ1-2; possible D gene TRBD1, 5 bases. This CDR3 region has 15 residues. Germline CDR1 SGHVS, CDR2 FQNEAQ. The V and J ends lost 1 base and 9 bases respectively, with 18 bases between them. The CDR3 sequence: CASSLVTGARLSYTF. The CDR3 DNA reads TGTGCCAGCAGCTTAGTCACCGGGGCGCGGTTGAGCTACACCTTC.

The genes are TRBV29-1 and TRBJ2-3; weak D call: TRBD1 (6 bases). Germline CDR1 is SQVTM and CDR2 is ANQGSEA. The CDR3 has 19 amino acids. With 0 bases removed from V and 3 bases from J, the gap between germline ends came to 25 bases. The CDR3 DNA reads TGCAGCGTTGAAGAAGGTCCCGGGGTCGCGAGAGGGGGAACAGATACGCAGTATTTT. Protein: CSVEEGPGVARGGTDTQYF.

The J gene is TRBJ2-2, the V gene TRBV18; 8 bases fit TRBD1. The V gene end was trimmed by 2 bases and the J gene end by 2 bases; junction bases not matched to a gene: 7. Germline values: CDR1 KGHSH, CDR2 LQKENI. The CDR3 runs 17 residues. The CDR3 spells CASSPRGQGVNTGELFF. CDR3 nucleotides: TGTGCCAGCTCACCAAGAGGACAGGGAGTCAACACCGGGGAGCTGTTTTTT.

The gene calls are TRBV3-1 (or the pseudogene TRBV3-2) and TRBJ2-7, with a possible D match to TRBD2 (6 bases). Looked up from germline, CDR1 is LGHDT and CDR2 is YNNKEL (reference sequence). The CDR3 length is 15 residues. V lost 2 bases to trimming and J lost 3 bases, with 14 bases between them. The CDR3 protein is CASSQWGGANYEQYF. CDR3 DNA sequence: TGTGCCAGCAGCCAATGGGGCGGGGCAAACTACGAGCAGTACTTC.

This clone has just one count. This chain links TRBV29-1 with TRBJ1-1; D is possibly TRBD1 (5 bases). The germline V gene encodes CDR1 SQVTM and CDR2 ANQGSEA. There are 14 residues in the CDR3. V was trimmed by 2 bases and J by 3 bases, leaving 13 bases between them. This CDR3 reads CSVERTGGDTEAFF. The CDR3 DNA follows: TGCAGCGTTGAACGTACCGGGGGGGACACTGAAGCTTTCTTT.

CDR3 DNA sequence: TGTGCCAGCAGTTTCAGGGGCGGTAATGAAAAACTGTTTTTT. Translated, it gives CASSFRGGNEKLFF. This rearrangement joins TRBV28 to TRBJ1-4; perhaps TRBD1 as D (6 bases). The CDR3 is 14 residues long. Germline loops: CDR1 MDHEN, CDR2 SYDVKM. Trimming took 3 bases from V and 4 from J, leaving 9 bases between them.

The J gene is TRBJ2-7, the V gene TRBV6-6; perhaps TRBD2 as D (6 bases). Trimming stripped 6 bases from V and 1 base from J, with 10 bases between. Germline values: CDR1 MNHNY, CDR2 SVGAGI (reference sequence). This CDR3 is 13 amino acids long. The CDR3 DNA is TGTGCCAGCAGGGAGGGCAGGTCCTACGAGCAGTACTTC. Translation gives CASREGRSYEQYF.

The chain has TRBV5-1 and TRBJ2-1; 10 positions agree with TRBD2. V lost 3 bases to trimming and J lost 7 bases; unmatched junction nucleotides: 7. Germline assignment: CDR1 SGHRS and CDR2 YFSETQ. The CDR3 runs 15 residues. CDR3 sequence reads: CASSSLAGAGNEQFF. CDR3 bases: TGCGCCAGCAGCTCCCTAGCGGGGGCGGGGAATGAGCAGTTCTTC.

The chain recombines TRBV7-2 with TRBJ2-4; D unresolved. Germline lookup yields CDR1 SGHTA and CDR2 FQGNSA. The CDR3 runs to 15 residues. Trimming took 5 bases from V and 4 from J, leaving 15 bases between them. CDR3 sequence: CASSPWDAVKNIQYF. The CDR3, as DNA: TGTGCCAGCAGCCCCTGGGATGCGGTTAAAAACATTCAGTACTTC.

This clone was picked up one time. CDR3 amino acids: CASSPGLAGATGELFF. The CDR3 DNA reads TGTGCCAGCAGCCCGGGACTAGCGGGAGCTACCGGGGAGCTGTTTTTT. The V call is TRBV7-2, the J call TRBJ2-2, with 14 bases aligning to TRBD2. The CDR3 is made up of 16 amino acids. Per germline, CDR1 SGHTA and CDR2 FQGNSA. The J segment lost 5 bases and the V segment lost 5 bases, leaving 4 bases of the junction unmatched.

This clone was recorded only once. The genes are TRBV5-1 and TRBJ2-1; D gene ambiguous. With 0 bases removed from V and 2 bases from J, the gap between germline ends came to 9 bases. This CDR3 is built from 15 residues. Per germline, CDR1 SGHRS and CDR2 YFSETQ. The CDR3: CASSLAGNPYNEQFF. The CDR3 nucleotides read TGCGCCAGCAGCTTGGCTGGGAACCCCTACAATGAGCAGTTCTTC.

This clone showed up just once. The CDR3 spells CASSTSATNEKLFF. CDR3 nucleotide sequence: TGTGCCAGCAGCACATCTGCAACTAATGAAAAACTGTTTTTT. The V and J genes are TRBV14 and TRBJ1-4; no firm D call. The germline V gene has CDR1 SGHDN and CDR2 FVKESK. Trimming shortened V by 5 bases and J by 0 bases, and 7 bases separated the two germline ends. The CDR3 length is 14 residues.

The J gene is TRBJ2-3, the V gene TRBV28; D unresolved. The CDR3 has 14 residues. Germline V gives CDR1 MDHEN, CDR2 SYDVKM. V was trimmed by 2 bases and J by 2 bases, leaving 8 bases between them. CDR3 DNA: TGTGCCAGCAGTTTAAGTCGGGTCACAGATACGCAGTATTTT. It translates to CASSLSRVTDTQYF.

The J gene is TRBJ1-2, the V gene TRBV10-3; D is uncertain. Germline-derived CDR1 and CDR2 are ENHRY and SYGVKD. This CDR3 comprises 14 residues. V was shortened by 0 bases and J by 4 bases, with 9 bases between the two germline ends. The CDR3 nucleotides read TGTGCCATCAGTGAGTCTGGTCAGATCTATGGCTACACCTTC. It is translated as CAISESGQIYGYTF.

V is TRBV11-2 and J is TRBJ2-1, with no clear D. The V gene lost 5 bases and the J gene lost 6 bases, with 11 bases spanning the gap. Per germline, CDR1 SGHAT and CDR2 FQNNGV. The CDR3 runs to 13 residues. Here the CDR3 reads CASSLPGRNEQFF. The CDR3 coding sequence is TGTGCCAGCAGCCTCCCCGGACGCAATGAGCAGTTCTTC.

On this clone: The identical CDR3 is also encoded by other nucleotide sequences in the sample. The rearrangement links TRBV5-1 to TRBJ2-3; a weak D match, TRBD1 (5 bases). Trimming cost V 0 bases and J 4 bases, with 6 bases left between them. The germline gives CDR1 SGHRS, CDR2 YFSETQ. The CDR3 totals 13 residues. The chain's CDR3 is CASSLARADTQYF. CDR3 bases: TGCGCCAGCAGCTTGGCCAGGGCAGATACGCAGTATTTT.

The sample holds one count of this clone. The chain carries TRBV14 and TRBJ1-2; D not certain. The CDR3 has 16 residues. Germline V gives CDR1 SGHDN, CDR2 FVKESK. Trimming shortened V by 0 bases and J by 2 bases, and 13 bases separated the two germline ends. In DNA, the CDR3 is TGTGCCAGCAGCCAAGATAGTTATCTGGGGAACTATGGCTACACCTTC. This codes for CASSQDSYLGNYGYTF.

The chain is built from TRBV3-1 (or the pseudogene TRBV3-2) and TRBJ1-5; the D gene is possibly TRBD1 (6 bases). V gave up 0 bases and J gave up 6 bases, with 12 bases separating them. Germline V lookup: CDR1 LGHDT, CDR2 YNNKEL (reference sequence). CDR3 length: 15 amino acids. CDR3 sequence reads: CASSQDLQGSQPQHF. CDR3 in DNA: TGTGCCAGCAGCCAAGATCTACAGGGCAGTCAGCCCCAGCATTTT.

The chain has TRBV6-1 and TRBJ1-1; D gene unclear. CDR3 length: 16 residues. V was shortened by 1 base and J by 0 bases, with 12 bases between the two germline ends. In germline, CDR1 is MNHNS, CDR2 SASEGT. DNA of the CDR3: TGTGCCAGCAGTGAAGGCCAGGCAAGGGTGAACACTGAAGCTTTCTTT. Translating it yields CASSEGQARVNTEAFF.